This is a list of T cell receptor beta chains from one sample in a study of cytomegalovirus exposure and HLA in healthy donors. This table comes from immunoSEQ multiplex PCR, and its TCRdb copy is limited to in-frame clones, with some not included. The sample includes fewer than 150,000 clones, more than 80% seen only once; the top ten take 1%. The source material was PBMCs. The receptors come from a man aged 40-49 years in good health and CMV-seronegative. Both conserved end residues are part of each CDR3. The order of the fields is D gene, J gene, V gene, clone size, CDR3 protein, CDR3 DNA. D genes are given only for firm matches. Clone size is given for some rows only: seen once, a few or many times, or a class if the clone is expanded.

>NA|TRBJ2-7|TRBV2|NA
CASRNLYEQYF
TGTGCCAGCAGAAATCTGTACGAGCAGTACTTC
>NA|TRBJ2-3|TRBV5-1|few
CASSLGQGAVDTQYF
TGCGCCAGCAGCTTGGGACAAGGGGCTGTGGATACGCAGTATTTT
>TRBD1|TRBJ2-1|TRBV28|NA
CASSLINPGQGKYNEQFF
TGTGCCAGCAGTTTAATAAATCCGGGACAGGGAAAATACAATGAGCAGTTCTTC
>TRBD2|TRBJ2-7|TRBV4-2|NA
CASSHGTSIRYEQYF
TGTGCCAGCAGCCACGGGACTAGCATCCGCTACGAGCAGTACTTC
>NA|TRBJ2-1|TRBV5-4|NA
CASSLGRSNEQFF
TGTGCCAGCAGCTTGGGGCGGTCCAATGAGCAGTTCTTC
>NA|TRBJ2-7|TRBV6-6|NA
CASSYAPTDGAMYF
TGTGCCAGCAGTTACGCTCCGACTGATGGAGCGATGTACTTC
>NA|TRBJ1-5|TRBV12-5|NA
CASEEDRGGQPQHF
TGTGCTAGTGAGGAGGACCGGGGGGGTCAGCCCCAGCATTTT
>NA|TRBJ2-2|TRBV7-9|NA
CASSTSVRNTGELFF
TGTGCCAGCAGCACAAGCGTCCGGAACACCGGGGAGCTGTTTTTT
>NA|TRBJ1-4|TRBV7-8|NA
CASSPRGEGAYEKLFF
TGTGCCAGCAGCCCCCGGGGGGAGGGTGCCTACGAAAAACTGTTTTTT
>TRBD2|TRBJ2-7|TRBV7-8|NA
CASSPSGRGYEQYF
TGTGCCAGCAGCCCTAGCGGGAGGGGCTACGAGCAGTACTTC
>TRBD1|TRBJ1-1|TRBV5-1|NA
CASSPSTGTEAFF
TGCGCCAGCAGCCCCTCGACAGGGACTGAAGCTTTCTTT
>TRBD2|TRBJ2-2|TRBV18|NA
CASSPYPGLNTGELFF
TGTGCCAGCTCACCTTACCCGGGACTAAACACCGGGGAGCTGTTTTTT
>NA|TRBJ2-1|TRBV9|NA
CASSVVSVYNEQFF
TGTGCCAGCAGCGTAGTATCGGTCTACAATGAGCAGTTCTTC
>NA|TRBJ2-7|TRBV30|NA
CAWSVTGGGYEQYF
TGTGCCTGGAGTGTAACGGGGGGCGGCTACGAGCAGTACTTC
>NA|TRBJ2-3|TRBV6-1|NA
CASGLGGATDTQYF
TGTGCCAGCGGCCTGGGGGGGGCGACAGATACGCAGTATTTT
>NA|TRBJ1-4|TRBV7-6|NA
CASSSDSATNEKLFF
TGTGCCAGCAGCTCGGACAGTGCAACTAATGAAAAACTGTTTTTT